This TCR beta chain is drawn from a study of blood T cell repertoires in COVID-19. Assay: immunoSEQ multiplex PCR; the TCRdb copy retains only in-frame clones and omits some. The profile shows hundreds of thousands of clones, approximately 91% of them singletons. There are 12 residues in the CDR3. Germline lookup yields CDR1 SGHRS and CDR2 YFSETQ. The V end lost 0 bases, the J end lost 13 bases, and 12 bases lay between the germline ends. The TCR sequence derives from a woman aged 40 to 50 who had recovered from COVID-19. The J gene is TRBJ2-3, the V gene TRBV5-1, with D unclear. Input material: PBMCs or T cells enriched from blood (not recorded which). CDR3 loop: CASSLGLAPKYF. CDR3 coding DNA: TGCGCCAGCAGCTTGGGGTTAGCTCCTAAGTATTTT.